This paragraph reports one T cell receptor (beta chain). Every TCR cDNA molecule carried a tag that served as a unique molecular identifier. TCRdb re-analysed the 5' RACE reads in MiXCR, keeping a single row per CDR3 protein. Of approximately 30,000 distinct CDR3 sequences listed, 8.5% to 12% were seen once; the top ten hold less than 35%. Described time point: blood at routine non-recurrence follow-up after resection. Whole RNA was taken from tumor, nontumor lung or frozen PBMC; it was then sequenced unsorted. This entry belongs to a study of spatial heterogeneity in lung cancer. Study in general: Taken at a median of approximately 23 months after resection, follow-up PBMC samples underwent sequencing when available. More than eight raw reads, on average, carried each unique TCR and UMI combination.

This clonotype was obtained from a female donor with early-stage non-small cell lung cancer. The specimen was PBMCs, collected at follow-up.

CDR3 amino acids: CSARLGWETQYF. In DNA, the CDR3 is TGCAGTGCTAGATTGGGGTGGGAGACCCAGTACTTC. This chain uses TRBV20-1 with TRBJ2-5; D gene uncertain. The V and J ends lost 2 bases and 5 bases respectively, with 9 bases between them. The germline gives CDR1 DFQATT, CDR2 SNEGSKA (reference sequence). This CDR3 region has 12 residues.